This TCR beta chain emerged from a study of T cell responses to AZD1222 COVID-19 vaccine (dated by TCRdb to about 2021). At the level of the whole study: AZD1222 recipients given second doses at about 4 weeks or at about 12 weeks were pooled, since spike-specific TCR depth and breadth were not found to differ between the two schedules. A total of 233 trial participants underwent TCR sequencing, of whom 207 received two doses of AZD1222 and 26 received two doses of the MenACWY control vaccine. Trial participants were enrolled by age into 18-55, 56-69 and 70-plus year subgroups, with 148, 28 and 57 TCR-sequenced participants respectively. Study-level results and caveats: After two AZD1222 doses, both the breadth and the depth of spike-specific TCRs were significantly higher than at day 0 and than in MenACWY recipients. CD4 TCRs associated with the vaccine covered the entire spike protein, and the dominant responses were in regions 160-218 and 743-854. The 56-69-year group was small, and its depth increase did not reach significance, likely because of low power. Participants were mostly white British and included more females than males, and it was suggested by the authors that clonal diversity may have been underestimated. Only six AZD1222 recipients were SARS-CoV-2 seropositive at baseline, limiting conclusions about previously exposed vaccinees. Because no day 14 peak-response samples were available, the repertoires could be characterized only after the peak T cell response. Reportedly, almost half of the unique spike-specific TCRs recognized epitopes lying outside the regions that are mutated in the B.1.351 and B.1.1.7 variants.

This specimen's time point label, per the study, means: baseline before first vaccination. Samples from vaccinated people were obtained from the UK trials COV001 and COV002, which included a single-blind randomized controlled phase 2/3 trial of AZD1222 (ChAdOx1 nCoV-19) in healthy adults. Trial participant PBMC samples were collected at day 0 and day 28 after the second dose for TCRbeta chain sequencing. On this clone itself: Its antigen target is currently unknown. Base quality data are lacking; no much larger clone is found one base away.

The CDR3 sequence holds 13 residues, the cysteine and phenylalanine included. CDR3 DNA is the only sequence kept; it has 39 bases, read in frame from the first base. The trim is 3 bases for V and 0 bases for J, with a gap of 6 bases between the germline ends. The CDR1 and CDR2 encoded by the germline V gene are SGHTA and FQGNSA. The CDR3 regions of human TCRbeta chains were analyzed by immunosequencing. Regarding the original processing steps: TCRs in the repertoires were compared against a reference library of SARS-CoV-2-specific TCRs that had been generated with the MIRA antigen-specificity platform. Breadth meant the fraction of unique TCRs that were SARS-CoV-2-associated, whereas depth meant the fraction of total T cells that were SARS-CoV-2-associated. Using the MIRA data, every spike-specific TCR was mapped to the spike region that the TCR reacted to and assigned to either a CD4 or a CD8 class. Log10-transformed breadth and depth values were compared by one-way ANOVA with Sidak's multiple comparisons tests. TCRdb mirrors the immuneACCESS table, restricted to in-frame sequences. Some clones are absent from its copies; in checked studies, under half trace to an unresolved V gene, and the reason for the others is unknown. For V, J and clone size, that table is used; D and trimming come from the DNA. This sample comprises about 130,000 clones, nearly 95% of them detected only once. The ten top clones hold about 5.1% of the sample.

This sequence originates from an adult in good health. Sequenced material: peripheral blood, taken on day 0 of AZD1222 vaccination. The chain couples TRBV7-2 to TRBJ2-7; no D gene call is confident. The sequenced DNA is TGTGCCAGCAGCTTCGGGCACTCCTACGAGCAGTACTTC. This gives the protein CASSFGHSYEQYF.